A single sample gave rise to the 24 T cell receptor beta chains below, sequenced in a study of blood T cell repertoires in COVID-19. Only in-frame clones appear in the TCRdb table, and some are missing; sequencing was by immunoSEQ multiplex PCR. Altogether fewer than 200,000 clones are present, 65% to 85% being singletons, with the ten largest covering 3.6%. The sample consisted of PBMCs or T cells enriched from blood (not recorded which). The receptor set was obtained from a woman in her fifties or sixties in a cohort exposed to, infected with or recovered from COVID-19 (not recorded which).

This clone was found once. J is TRBJ2-3 and V is TRBV23-1; 9 bases agree with TRBD2. TRBV23-1 counts as an open reading frame of uncertain function. V was pared by 3 bases and J by 2 bases, with 6 bases of the junction left unmatched. The CDR3 has 16 amino acids. The CDR3 loop reads CASSQWGLADTDTQYF. The CDR3 DNA reads as TGCGCCAGCAGTCAGTGGGGACTAGCCGACACAGATACGCAGTATTTT.

This clone was seen just once. V gene TRBV29-1 combines with J gene TRBJ2-3, with 12 bases matching TRBD2. CDR3 length: 16 residues. The V segment lost 3 bases and the J segment 5 bases; nucleotides outside the gene matches: 9. CDR1 SQVTM and CDR2 ANQGSEA come from the germline V gene. The chain's CDR3 is CSVESPSGGAGDTQYF. CDR3 bases: TGCAGCGTTGAGTCTCCTAGCGGGGGGGCCGGAGATACGCAGTATTTT.

The J gene is TRBJ2-7, the V gene TRBV4-2, with D unclear. The CDR3 covers 14 residues. Trimming took off 0 bases at V and 3 bases at J, with 9 bases between the two ends. The germline CDR1 and CDR2 sequences are LGHNA and YNFKEQ. CDR3: CASSQDGGSYEQYF. Here the CDR3 DNA reads TGTGCCAGCAGCCAAGATGGCGGCAGCTACGAGCAGTACTTC.

This chain connects TRBV10-3 to TRBJ1-1, with 7 bases that match TRBD1. V lost 7 bases, J lost 5 bases, and 10 bases stayed unmatched. CDR1 ENHRY and CDR2 SYGVKD come from the germline V gene. The CDR3 is 14 residues long. The CDR3: CAITRTGDGTEAFF. DNA of the CDR3: TGTGCCATCACCCGTACAGGGGATGGGACTGAAGCTTTCTTT.

DNA of the CDR3: TGTGCCACCAGTGATTTACCGACTAGCGGGCTCGAGACCCAGTACTTC. Its protein product is CATSDLPTSGLETQYF. The V and J genes are TRBV24-1 and TRBJ2-5; 10 positions agree with TRBD2. CDR1 is KGHDR and CDR2 is SFDVKD in the germline V gene. Unmatched junction bases numbered 6, after V lost 1 base and J lost 5 bases. The CDR3 spans 16 residues.

The CDR3 sequence: CASSLSGIEAFF. The CDR3 region has the DNA TGTGCCAGCAGCTTATCGGGTATTGAAGCTTTCTTT. V gene TRBV7-9 combines with J gene TRBJ1-1; D not certain. Trimming pared 2 bases from V and 7 bases from J, leaving 8 bases between. Germline lookup yields CDR1 SEHNR and CDR2 FQNEAQ (reference sequence). This CDR3 has 12 amino acids.

The chain carries TRBV4-1 and TRBJ2-7; 7 bases fit TRBD1. Germline V gene lookup returns CDR1 MGHRA and CDR2 YSYEKL. V dropped 0 bases and J dropped 0; count of bases not matched to a gene: 2. This CDR3 has 15 amino acids. This CDR3 reads CASSQDRGNSYEQYF. The CDR3 nucleotides are TGCGCCAGCAGCCAAGACAGGGGGAACTCCTACGAGCAGTACTTC.

CDR3 residues: CASREGRGTEAFF. The CDR3 DNA sequence: TGTGCCAGCAGGGAGGGTCGGGGCACTGAAGCTTTCTTT. V gene TRBV2 combines with J gene TRBJ1-1; D remains ambiguous. Trimming took off 6 bases at V and 4 bases at J, with 12 bases between the two ends. CDR3 length: 13 amino acids. Germline values: CDR1 SNHLY, CDR2 FYNNEI.

The chain has TRBV5-4 and TRBJ2-7; D possibly corresponds to TRBD2 (7 bases). Trimming removed 3 bases at V and 6 bases at J, with 19 bases between. This CDR3 contains 15 residues. Germline V gives CDR1 SGHNT, CDR2 YYREEE (reference sequence). This CDR3 is CASSSGGREQLEQYF. The CDR3 DNA is TGTGCCAGCAGCTCCGGGGGGCGGGAGCAACTCGAGCAGTACTTC.

The chain carries TRBV3-1 (or the pseudogene TRBV3-2) and TRBJ2-2, with 8 nucleotides matching TRBD1. CDR1 and CDR2 (germline): LGHDT, YNNKEL (reference sequence). J lost 13 bases, V lost 3 bases, and 13 bases had no gene match. CDR3 size: 15 residues. The CDR3 protein is CASSQDHTTGGGLFF. The CDR3, as DNA: TGTGCCAGCAGCCAGGACCACACCACAGGGGGTGGGCTGTTTTTT.

Ten or more counts support this clone. The V gene is TRBV20-1, the J gene TRBJ1-5; D unresolved. Germline V gene data show CDR1 as DFQATT and CDR2 as SNEGSKA (reference sequence). The CDR3 has 13 amino acids. Deletions cut 3 bases from V and 2 bases from J, with 8 bases between. CDR3 amino acids: CSASMGGNQPQHF. Here the CDR3 DNA reads TGCAGTGCTAGTATGGGAGGCAATCAGCCCCAGCATTTT.

The chain links TRBV19 to TRBJ2-7; tentatively, D is TRBD1 (5 bases). Looked up from germline, CDR1 is LNHDA and CDR2 is SQIVND (reference sequence). The V gene lost 7 bases and the J gene lost 2 bases, with 15 bases spanning the gap. The CDR3 is 14 residues long. CDR3 nucleotides: TGTGCCAGTAAAACAGTTTTCAGGGCCTACGAGCAGTACTTC. Translated, it gives CASKTVFRAYEQYF.

The chain recombines TRBV29-1 with TRBJ1-1, with 8 nucleotides matching TRBD1. V dropped 5 bases and J dropped 0; count of bases not matched to a gene: 11. The CDR3 sequence is 16 residues long. Germline CDR1 and CDR2: SQVTM and ANQGSEA. The CDR3 sequence is CSVRRNTGGVNTEAFF. The CDR3 region has the DNA TGCAGCGTTCGCCGAAACACAGGGGGAGTGAACACTGAAGCTTTCTTT.

The rearrangement links TRBV3-1 (or the pseudogene TRBV3-2) to TRBJ1-2, with 11 bases aligning to TRBD1. Germline V CDR1 and CDR2: LGHDT, YNNKEL (reference sequence). The CDR3 extends over 13 amino acids. The J segment lost 13 bases and the V segment lost 4 bases, leaving 8 bases of the junction unmatched. CDR3 DNA: TGTGCCAGCAGCCCCTATCTGGGACAGGGGGGCACCTTC. Amino acid sequence: CASSPYLGQGGTF.

The chain couples TRBV6-4 to TRBJ1-6; D call uncertain. Germline V gene data show CDR1 as MRHNA and CDR2 as SNTAGT. There are 13 residues in the CDR3. Trimming pared 3 bases from V and 9 bases from J, leaving 9 bases between. The chain's CDR3 is CASSEEETSPLHF. CDR3 nucleotide sequence: TGTGCCAGCAGTGAGGAGGAGACTTCACCCCTCCACTTT.

This chain connects TRBV27 to TRBJ1-1; D is perhaps TRBD1 (5 bases). CDR1 is MNHEY and CDR2 is SMNVEV in the germline V gene (reference sequence). The CDR3 is 15 amino acids. V was clipped by 2 bases and J by 5 bases, with 15 bases between them. CDR3: CASSLNKGRATEAFF. For the CDR3, the DNA is TGTGCCAGCAGTTTAAATAAGGGGAGGGCTACTGAAGCTTTCTTT.

V gene TRBV15 combines with J gene TRBJ2-1; D is possibly TRBD1 (6 bases). Germline CDR1 and CDR2: LNHNV and YYDKDF (reference sequence). V gave up 2 bases and J gave up 7 bases, with 15 bases separating them. This CDR3 is built from 15 residues. The CDR3 nucleotides are TGTGCCACCAGCAGACCCGGGACAACCGTGAATGAGCAGTTCTTC. Translated: CATSRPGTTVNEQFF. The full variable domain, in which reference TRBV15 and TRBJ2-1 provide the parts outside the CDR3, is DAMVIQNPRYQVTQFGKPVTLSCSQTLNHNVMYWYQQKSSQAPKLLFHYYDKDFNNEADTPDNFQSRRPNTSFCFLDIRSPGLGDTAMYLCATSRPGTTVNEQFFGPGTRLTVL.

This clone was recorded a few times. The rearrangement links TRBV18 to TRBJ2-1, with 11 bases fitting TRBD2. The CDR3 covers 16 residues. Germline assignment: CDR1 KGHSH and CDR2 LQKENI. Trimming took 0 bases from V and 7 from J; bases not matched to a gene: 5. In DNA, the CDR3 is TGTGCCAGCTCACCACCTAGCGGGGGGGACCTTAATGAGCAGTTCTTC. Its protein is CASSPPSGGDLNEQFF.

V gene TRBV5-6 combines with J gene TRBJ2-1, with 7 bases that match TRBD1. The CDR3 is made up of 15 amino acids. V trimming: 6 bases; J trimming: 3 bases; junction bases outside the gene matches: 9. CDR1 and CDR2 (germline): SGHDT, YYEEEE. The CDR3 loop reads CASTTGWTYYNEQFF. CDR3 bases: TGTGCCAGCACGACAGGGTGGACATACTACAATGAGCAGTTCTTC.

This chain links TRBV18 with TRBJ1-4, with D uncertain. Trimming removed 2 bases at V and 8 bases at J, with 24 bases between. Germline CDR1 and CDR2: KGHSH and LQKENI. The CDR3 has 18 residues. CDR3 bases: TGTGCCAGCTCACCATTCCGGGTCTCTCGCGGCGGGTACGAAAAACTGTTTTTT. It encodes CASSPFRVSRGGYEKLFF.

The chain joins TRBV28 to TRBJ2-3; 12 bases agree with TRBD2. This CDR3 contains 16 residues. Germline V CDR1 and CDR2: MDHEN, SYDVKM. The V segment lost 3 bases and the J segment 5 bases; nucleotides outside the gene matches: 6. The CDR3 region has the DNA TGTGCCAGCAGTTTGACTAGCGGGAGCAAAGGAGATACGCAGTATTTT. Residues: CASSLTSGSKGDTQYF.

This chain uses TRBV7-3 with TRBJ1-5; a possible D gene is TRBD1 (5 bases). The germline V gene has CDR1 SGHTA and CDR2 FQGTGA. Trimming left V 5 bases short and J 4 bases short, with 9 bases between. The CDR3 extends over 13 amino acids. The CDR3 protein is CASSTDTNQPQHF. The CDR3 DNA reads TGTGCCAGCAGCACGGACACTAATCAGCCCCAGCATTTT.

The rearrangement links TRBV9 to TRBJ2-7; D possibly corresponds to TRBD2 (6 bases). Between the trimmed V and J ends, which lost 3 bases and 8 bases, there was a span of 9 bases. The CDR3 is 11 residues long. Germline V gene lookup returns CDR1 SGDLS and CDR2 YYNGEE. As DNA, the CDR3 is TGTGCCAGCAGCGATACTAGCAAGCAGTACTTC. This gives the protein CASSDTSKQYF.

The V and J genes are TRBV12-3 or TRBV12-4 and TRBJ2-5, with D perhaps matching TRBD1 (6 bases). Trimming left V 3 bases short and J 4 bases short, with 9 bases between. The CDR3 totals 13 residues. CDR3 amino acids: CASSFRGRETQYF. The DNA of the CDR3 is TGTGCCAGCAGTTTCAGGGGTCGAGAGACCCAGTACTTC.